This passage covers 30 T cell receptor beta chains from one sample sequenced in a study of cytomegalovirus exposure and HLA in healthy donors. Primers included in the PCR were 60 Vbeta and 13 Jbeta primers. TCRdb's copy holds only in-frame clones and misses some; the assay was immunoSEQ multiplex PCR. The sample includes about 140,000 clones, 60% to 80% of them seen just once. Sequenced material: PBMCs. These receptors all stem from a female donor in good health and CMV-seronegative.

V usage is TRBV5-8 and J usage is TRBJ1-1, with 7 bases matching TRBD1. The CDR3 loop spans 15 amino acids. Germline CDR1 SGHTS, CDR2 YDEGEE. Germline trimming cut 3 bases from V and 6 bases from J; bases unmatched to any gene: 11. The CDR3 loop is CASSWWRQGGAEAFF. The DNA for the CDR3 is TGTGCCAGCAGCTGGTGGAGACAGGGAGGCGCTGAAGCTTTCTTT.

CDR3: CASSLVSGMSEQFF. CDR3 nucleotides: TGTGCCAGCAGCTTAGTGTCAGGCATGTCTGAGCAGTTCTTC. The chain carries TRBV11-3 and TRBJ2-1; D is unclear. The V end was cut by 1 base, the J end by 9 bases, with 13 bases between. The CDR3 consists of 14 residues. Germline CDR1 reads SGHNT; CDR2 reads YENEEA.

The V gene is TRBV7-2, the J gene TRBJ1-2, with D maybe TRBD1 (5 bases). The CDR3 is made up of 13 amino acids. Germline CDR1 SGHTA, CDR2 FQGNSA. V was cut by 4 bases and J by 5 bases, with 11 bases left in between. As DNA, the CDR3 is TGTGCCAGCAGCTCCAGGGTTGGGTATGGCTACACCTTC. Translated, it gives CASSSRVGYGYTF.

This clone appeared a few times. The J gene is TRBJ1-1, the V gene TRBV7-9; D might be TRBD1 (6 bases). This CDR3 spans 15 amino acids. Germline V gene sequence: CDR1 SEHNR, CDR2 FQNEAQ (reference sequence). Trimming removed 1 base from V and 10 bases from J, with 19 bases in between. This CDR3 is CASSLERAGPGAAFF. For the CDR3, the DNA is TGTGCCAGCAGCTTAGAGAGGGCCGGCCCAGGGGCAGCTTTCTTT.

This clone was observed a single time. The chain employs TRBV2 and TRBJ1-5; 9 bases line up with TRBD1. This CDR3 spans 16 amino acids. Trimming cost V 6 bases and J 3 bases; bases outside gene matches: 9. Germline values: CDR1 SNHLY, CDR2 FYNNEI. The CDR3 DNA is TGTGCCAGCAGCACCGGGACAGGGAAGATCAATCAGCCCCAGCATTTT. Its translation: CASSTGTGKINQPQHF.

This clone was detected only a few times. The V gene is TRBV9, the J gene TRBJ1-2, with TRBD1 matching over 8 bases. The CDR3 has 20 amino acids. Germline V gene lookup returns CDR1 SGDLS and CDR2 YYNGEE. Losses at the gene ends were 3 bases for V and 4 bases for J; bases not matched to a gene: 23. The CDR3 is CASSASRDRRSAGTGYGYTF. CDR3 coding DNA: TGTGCCAGCAGCGCCTCCCGGGACAGGCGAAGCGCCGGGACTGGCTATGGCTACACCTTC.

This rearrangement joins TRBV7-9 to TRBJ2-6, with a weak D call TRBD2 (5 bases). V lost 0 bases to trimming and J lost 2 bases, with 14 bases between them. This CDR3 comprises 18 residues. CDR1 SEHNR and CDR2 FQNEAQ come from the germline V gene (reference sequence). The CDR3 loop reads CASSLALNEGPGANVLTF. DNA of the CDR3: TGTGCCAGCAGCTTAGCGCTAAACGAGGGCCCTGGGGCCAACGTCCTGACTTTC.

The rearrangement uses TRBV14 and TRBJ2-1; 9 bases match TRBD2. The CDR3 is made up of 15 amino acids. V shed 2 bases, J shed 3 bases, and the junction held 2 bases outside the gene matches. CDR1 and CDR2 (germline): SGHDN, FVKESK. CDR3 amino acids: CASSQLAGNYNEQFF. The CDR3 nucleotides read TGTGCCAGCAGCCAACTAGCGGGGAACTACAATGAGCAGTTCTTC.

CDR3 region: CASSLSGSGAEQYF. Here the CDR3 DNA reads TGTGCCAGCAGTTTATCGGGTAGCGGGGCAGAGCAGTACTTC. This chain links TRBV27 with TRBJ2-7, with 8 nucleotides matching TRBD2. Germline loops: CDR1 MNHEY, CDR2 SMNVEV (reference sequence). J lost 7 bases, V lost 0 bases, and 5 bases had no gene match. This CDR3 is 14 amino acids long.

The CDR3 sequence: CASSLLGLNLYNEQFF. The CDR3 coding sequence is TGTGCCAGCAGCTTGTTGGGACTCAACCTATACAATGAGCAGTTCTTC. The chain has TRBV5-6 and TRBJ2-1; possibly TRBD2 for D (6 bases). This CDR3 is built from 16 residues. V gave up 1 base and J gave up 4 bases, with 15 bases separating them. Per the germline V gene, CDR1 is SGHDT and CDR2 is YYEEEE.

V usage is TRBV6-5 and J usage is TRBJ1-5, with 7 bases that match TRBD1. Germline CDR1 is MNHEY and CDR2 is SVGAGI. V lost 4 bases, J lost 7 bases, and 7 bases stayed unmatched. The CDR3 has 14 amino acids. DNA of the CDR3: TGTGCCAGCAGTTTAGACAGGGTGGGCCAGCCCCAGCATTTT. This translates into CASSLDRVGQPQHF.

The chain carries TRBV4-1 and TRBJ2-5, with D unresolved. Germline V lookup: CDR1 MGHRA, CDR2 YSYEKL. V gave up 0 bases and J gave up 5 bases, with 13 bases separating them. The CDR3 is made up of 15 amino acids. This CDR3 reads CASSQERGAGETQYF. CDR3 bases: TGCGCCAGCAGCCAAGAACGAGGCGCTGGGGAGACCCAGTACTTC.

The V call is TRBV28, the J call TRBJ1-1; possible D gene TRBD1, 6 bases. The V and J ends lost 6 bases and 5 bases respectively, with 16 bases between them. The germline V gene encodes CDR1 MDHEN and CDR2 SYDVKM. There are 14 residues in the CDR3. The CDR3 DNA reads as TGTGCCAGCAGCTTGAACAGGGTAGAGACTGAAGCTTTCTTT. Translated: CASSLNRVETEAFF.

The rearrangement links TRBV7-2 to TRBJ2-5; 7 bases fit TRBD2. The DNA end is a closer match to TRBJ2-7, so the J assignment may be wrong. This CDR3 has 17 residues. CDR1 SGHTA and CDR2 FQGNSA come from the germline V gene. CDR3 in DNA: TGTGCCAGCAGCCCGCGTCGGGGCGGGGGATCCCCCTACGAGCAGTACTTC. Residues: CASSPRRGGGSPYEQYF.

This clone has a single count. The chain joins TRBV19 to TRBJ2-3; tentatively, D is TRBD2 (5 bases). The CDR3 runs to 17 residues. From germline, CDR1 is LNHDA and CDR2 SQIVND (reference sequence). Trimming stripped 1 base from V and 4 bases from J, with 18 bases between. CDR3 in amino acids: CASSIGSVGPGADTQYF. The CDR3 region has the DNA TGTGCCAGTAGTATAGGTTCAGTCGGGCCCGGGGCAGATACGCAGTATTTT.

The table lists this clone with a few counts. This sequence joins TRBV4-1 and TRBJ1-4; weak D call: TRBD1 (5 bases). Trimming took 1 base from V and 2 from J, leaving 8 bases between them. In germline, CDR1 is MGHRA, CDR2 YSYEKL. The CDR3 length is 15 residues. In nucleotides, the CDR3 is TGCGCCAGCAGCCAAGGACAGACCACTAATGAAAAACTGTTTTTT. It is translated as CASSQGQTTNEKLFF.

This clone was detected only once. The V call is TRBV2, the J call TRBJ2-5; D is unresolved. TRBJ2-7 matches the DNA end more closely, so the J call is doubtful. The CDR3 spans 14 residues. The germline V gene encodes CDR1 SNHLY and CDR2 FYNNEI. CDR3 DNA: TGTGCCAGCGGTTCATCCCTAAGCTCCTACGAGCAGTACTTC. Amino acids: CASGSSLSSYEQYF.

The rearrangement uses TRBV4-2 and TRBJ2-7; TRBD1 matches 7 bases. The germline CDR1 and CDR2 sequences are LGHNA and YNFKEQ. CDR3 size: 16 residues. V lost 2 bases to trimming and J lost 2 bases; unmatched junction nucleotides: 9. The CDR3 region has the DNA TGTGCCAGCAGCCAACCGCAAAGACAGGGAGCCTACGAGCAGTACTTC. Encoded protein: CASSQPQRQGAYEQYF.

The chain recombines TRBV5-6 with TRBJ2-7; TRBD1 aligns across 9 bases. CDR3 length: 15 amino acids. Germline V gives CDR1 SGHDT, CDR2 YYEEEE. V shed 6 bases and J 3 bases; nucleotides not matched to a gene: 10. The CDR3 nucleotides are TGTGCCAGCACACGGCCGGGACAGGGTCGCTACGAGCAGTACTTC. Protein sequence: CASTRPGQGRYEQYF.

The chain recombines TRBV7-9 with TRBJ2-2, with 7 bases identical to TRBD2. The length of the CDR3 is 14 residues. CDR1 SEHNR and CDR2 FQNEAQ come from the germline V gene (reference sequence). V gave up 2 bases and J gave up 5 bases; unmatched junction bases: 2. The CDR3 sequence is CASSLTSVTGELFF. The CDR3 DNA is TGTGCCAGCAGCTTAACTAGCGTTACCGGGGAGCTGTTTTTT.

The chain carries TRBV2 and TRBJ1-2; TRBD1 matches at 9 bases. CDR1 is SNHLY and CDR2 is FYNNEI in the germline V gene. V was clipped by 4 bases and J by 5 bases; unmatched bases: 2. The CDR3 runs 13 residues. Written as DNA, the CDR3 is TGTGCCAGCAGTGCCGGGACAGGGTATGGCTACACCTTC. Its translation: CASSAGTGYGYTF.

This chain joins TRBV9 and TRBJ1-4, with D tentatively TRBD1 (5 bases). Trimming left V 3 bases short and J 5 bases short, with 14 bases between. This CDR3 spans 15 amino acids. From germline, CDR1 is SGDLS and CDR2 YYNGEE. The CDR3 sequence is CASSGGSGGNEKLFF. DNA of the CDR3: TGTGCCAGCAGCGGAGGGTCTGGGGGGAATGAAAAACTGTTTTTT.

The CDR3 DNA sequence: TGTGCCAGCAGCCAAGACCCGGGACAGGACTATGGCTACACCTTC. Translation gives CASSQDPGQDYGYTF. J is TRBJ1-2 and V is TRBV4-2; 8 bases align to TRBD1. V lost 0 bases to trimming and J lost 3 bases; unmatched junction nucleotides: 3. The CDR3 runs to 15 residues. CDR1 and CDR2 (germline): LGHNA, YNFKEQ.

The chain employs TRBV7-8 and TRBJ2-3; 9 bases line up with TRBD1. This CDR3 spans 15 amino acids. Per germline, CDR1 SGHVS and CDR2 FQNEAQ. After removal of 3 bases from V and 5 bases from J, the junction contained 6 bases not matched to a gene. The CDR3, as DNA: TGTGCCAGCAGCTTGGGACAGGGTCTAGGAGATACGCAGTATTTT. Its protein product is CASSLGQGLGDTQYF.

The chain is built from TRBV2 and TRBJ1-2; tentative D call: TRBD1 (6 bases). Germline V CDR1 and CDR2: SNHLY, FYNNEI. The CDR3 runs 12 residues. Trimming removed 10 bases at V and 7 bases at J, with 16 bases between. The CDR3 protein is CATTVGARGYTF. In nucleotides, the CDR3 is TGTGCCACCACAGTGGGGGCTCGTGGCTACACCTTC.

The chain links TRBV30 to TRBJ2-7, with TRBD2 matching 15 bases. J lost 4 bases, V lost 3 bases, and 10 bases had no gene match. The CDR3 has 17 residues. Germline CDR1 GTSNPN, CDR2 SVGIG (reference sequence). The DNA of the CDR3 is TGTGCCTGGAGAGAACCGGGACTAGCGGGAGGAGGATACGAGCAGTACTTC. Translation: CAWREPGLAGGGYEQYF.

The J gene is TRBJ1-1, the V gene TRBV5-5, with TRBD1 matching 9 bases. The CDR3 runs 14 residues. In germline, CDR1 is SGHKS, CDR2 YYEKEE (reference sequence). V shed 6 bases and J 3 bases; nucleotides not matched to a gene: 6. The CDR3 spells CASNTGGFYTEAFF. CDR3 coding DNA: TGTGCCAGCAACACAGGGGGCTTTTACACTGAAGCTTTCTTT.

The chain joins TRBV5-4 to TRBJ1-5, with a tentative D call TRBD1 (6 bases). Germline CDR1 reads SGHNT; CDR2 reads YYREEE (reference sequence). This CDR3 has 15 amino acids. Deletions cut 3 bases from V and 3 bases from J, with 13 bases between. CDR3 amino acids: CASSWGGTNNQPQHF. The CDR3 DNA is TGTGCCAGCAGCTGGGGGGGCACCAACAATCAGCCCCAGCATTTT.

The chain employs TRBV5-6 and TRBJ2-1, with D possibly being TRBD1 (6 bases). This CDR3 has 15 amino acids. V was cut by 3 bases and J by 8 bases, with 18 bases left in between. The germline V gene encodes CDR1 SGHDT and CDR2 YYEEEE. The chain's CDR3 is CASSSLLLGADEQFF. The DNA for the CDR3 is TGTGCCAGCAGCTCGCTTCTGCTGGGGGCGGATGAGCAGTTCTTC. Full variable domain (missing parts from reference TRBV5-6 and TRBJ2-1): DAGVTQSPTHLIKTRGQQVTLRCSPKSGHDTVSWYQQALGQGPQFIFQYYEEEERQRGNFPDRFSGHQFPNYSSELNVNALLLGDSALYLCASSSLLLGADEQFFGPGTRLTVL.

The genes are TRBV6-4 and TRBJ1-5, with D possibly matching TRBD1 (6 bases). V shed 2 bases and J shed 9 bases, with 23 bases lying between them. Germline V gene data show CDR1 as MRHNA and CDR2 as SNTAGT. This CDR3 region has 17 residues. The CDR3 sequence is CASSDRHTDRRLGPQHF. DNA of the CDR3: TGTGCCAGCAGTGACCGACATACCGACAGGCGCCTGGGGCCCCAGCATTTT.